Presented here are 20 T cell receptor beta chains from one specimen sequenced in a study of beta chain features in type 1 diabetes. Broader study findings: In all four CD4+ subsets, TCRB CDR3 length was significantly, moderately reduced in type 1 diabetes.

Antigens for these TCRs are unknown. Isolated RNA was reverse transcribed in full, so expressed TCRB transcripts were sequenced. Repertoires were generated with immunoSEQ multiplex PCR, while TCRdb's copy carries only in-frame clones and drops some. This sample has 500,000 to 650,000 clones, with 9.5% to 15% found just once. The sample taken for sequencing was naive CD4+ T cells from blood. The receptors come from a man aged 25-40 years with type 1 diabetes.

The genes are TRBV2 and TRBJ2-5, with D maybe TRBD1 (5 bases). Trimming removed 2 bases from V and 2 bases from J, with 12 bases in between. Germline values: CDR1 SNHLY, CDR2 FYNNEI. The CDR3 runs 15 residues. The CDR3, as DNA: TGTGCCAGCAGTGAACAGACAGCTTGGCAAGAGACCCAGTACTTC. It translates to CASSEQTAWQETQYF.

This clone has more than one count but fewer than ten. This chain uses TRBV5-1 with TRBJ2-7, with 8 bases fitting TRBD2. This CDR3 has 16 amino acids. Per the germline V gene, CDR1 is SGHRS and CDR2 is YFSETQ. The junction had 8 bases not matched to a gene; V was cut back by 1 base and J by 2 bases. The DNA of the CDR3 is TGCGCCAGCAGCTTGACGTCTAGCGGGCCGACCTACGAGCAGTACTTC. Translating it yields CASSLTSSGPTYEQYF.

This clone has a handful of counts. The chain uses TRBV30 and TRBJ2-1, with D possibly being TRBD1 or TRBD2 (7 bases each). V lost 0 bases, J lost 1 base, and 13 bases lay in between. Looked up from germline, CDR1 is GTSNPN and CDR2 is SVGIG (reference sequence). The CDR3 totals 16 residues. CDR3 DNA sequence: TGTGCCTGGAGTGTACTCAGGGGGGGTTCCTACAATGAGCAGTTCTTC. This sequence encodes CAWSVLRGGSYNEQFF.

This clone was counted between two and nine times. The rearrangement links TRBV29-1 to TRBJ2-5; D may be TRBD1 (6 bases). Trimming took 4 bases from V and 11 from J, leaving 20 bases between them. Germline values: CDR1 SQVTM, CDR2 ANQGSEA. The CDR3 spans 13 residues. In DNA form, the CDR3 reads TGCAGCGTTGCAACAAGAACTGAGGGGGAGCAGTACTTC. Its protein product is CSVATRTEGEQYF.

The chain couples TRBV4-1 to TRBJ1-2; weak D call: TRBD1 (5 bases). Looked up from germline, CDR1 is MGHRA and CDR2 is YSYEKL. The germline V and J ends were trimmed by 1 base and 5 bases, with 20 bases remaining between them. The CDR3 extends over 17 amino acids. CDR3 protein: CASSQVPIMRGRYGYTF. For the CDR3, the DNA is TGCGCCAGCAGCCAAGTTCCCATAATGAGGGGAAGGTATGGCTACACCTTC.

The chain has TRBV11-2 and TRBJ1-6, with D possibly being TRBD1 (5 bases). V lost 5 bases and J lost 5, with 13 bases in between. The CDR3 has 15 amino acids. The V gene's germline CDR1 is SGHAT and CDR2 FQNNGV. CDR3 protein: CASSRARANNSPLHF. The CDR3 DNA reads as TGTGCCAGCAGCCGCGCCAGGGCGAATAATTCACCCCTCCACTTT.

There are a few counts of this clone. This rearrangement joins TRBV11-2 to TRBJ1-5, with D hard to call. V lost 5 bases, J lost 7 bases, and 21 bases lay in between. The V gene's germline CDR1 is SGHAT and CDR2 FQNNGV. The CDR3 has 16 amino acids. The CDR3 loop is CASSRGMRPENQPQHF. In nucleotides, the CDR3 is TGTGCCAGCAGCCGCGGGATGAGACCAGAAAACCAGCCCCAGCATTTT.

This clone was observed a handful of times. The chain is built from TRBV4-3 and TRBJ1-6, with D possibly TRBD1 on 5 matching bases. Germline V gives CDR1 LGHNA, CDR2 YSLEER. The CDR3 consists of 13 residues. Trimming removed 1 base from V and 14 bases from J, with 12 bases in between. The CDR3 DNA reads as TGCGCCAGCAGCCAAGGGGGCCTGACTGCCCTCCACTTT. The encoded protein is CASSQGGLTALHF.

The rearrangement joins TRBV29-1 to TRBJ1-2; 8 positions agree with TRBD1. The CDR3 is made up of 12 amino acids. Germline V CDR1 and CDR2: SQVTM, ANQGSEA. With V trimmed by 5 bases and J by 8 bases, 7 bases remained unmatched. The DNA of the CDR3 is TGCAGCGTTACCGGACAGGGACGGGGCTACACCTTC. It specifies CSVTGQGRGYTF.

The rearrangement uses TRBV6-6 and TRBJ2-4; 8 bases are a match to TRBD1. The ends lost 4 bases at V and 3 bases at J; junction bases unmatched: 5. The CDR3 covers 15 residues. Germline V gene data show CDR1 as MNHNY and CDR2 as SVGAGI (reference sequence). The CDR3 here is CASSFTGGSKNIQYF. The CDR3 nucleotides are TGTGCCAGCAGTTTCACAGGGGGAAGCAAAAACATTCAGTACTTC.

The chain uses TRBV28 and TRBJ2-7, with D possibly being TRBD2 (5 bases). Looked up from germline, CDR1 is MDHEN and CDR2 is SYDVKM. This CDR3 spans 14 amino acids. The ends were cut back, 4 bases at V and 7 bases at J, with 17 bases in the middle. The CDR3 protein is CASSSDMRVKEQYF. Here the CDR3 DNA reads TGTGCCAGCAGTTCGGATATGAGGGTGAAGGAGCAGTACTTC.

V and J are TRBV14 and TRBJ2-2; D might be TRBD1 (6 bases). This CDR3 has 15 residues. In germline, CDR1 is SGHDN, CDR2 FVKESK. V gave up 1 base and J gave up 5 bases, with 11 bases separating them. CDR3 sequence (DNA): TGTGCCAGCAGCCAAGTCGCAGGGGTGACCGGGGAGCTGTTTTTT. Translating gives CASSQVAGVTGELFF.

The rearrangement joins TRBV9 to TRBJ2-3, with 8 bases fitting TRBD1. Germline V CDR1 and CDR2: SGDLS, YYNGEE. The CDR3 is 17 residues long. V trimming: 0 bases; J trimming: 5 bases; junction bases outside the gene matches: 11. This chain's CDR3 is CASSVGVQGAPRDTQYF. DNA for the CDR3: TGTGCCAGCAGCGTAGGAGTCCAGGGGGCGCCTCGAGATACGCAGTATTTT.

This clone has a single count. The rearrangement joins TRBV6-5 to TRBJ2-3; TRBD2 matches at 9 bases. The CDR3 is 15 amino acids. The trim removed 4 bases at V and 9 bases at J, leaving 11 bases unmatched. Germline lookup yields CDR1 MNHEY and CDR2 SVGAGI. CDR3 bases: TGTGCCAGCAGTTGGGAGCGGGGGGCCCGAGGCACGCAGTATTTT. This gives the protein CASSWERGARGTQYF.

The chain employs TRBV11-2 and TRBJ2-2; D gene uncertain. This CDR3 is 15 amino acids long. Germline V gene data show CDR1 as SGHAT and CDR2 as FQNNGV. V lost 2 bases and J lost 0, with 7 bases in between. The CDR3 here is CASSLRYTNTGELFF. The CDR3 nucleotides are TGTGCCAGCAGCTTAAGGTATACGAACACCGGGGAGCTGTTTTTT.

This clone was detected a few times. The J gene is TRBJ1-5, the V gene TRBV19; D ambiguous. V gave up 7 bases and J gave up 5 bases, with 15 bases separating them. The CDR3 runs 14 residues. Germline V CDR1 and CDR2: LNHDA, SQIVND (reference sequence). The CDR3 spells CASTTGVNDQPQHF. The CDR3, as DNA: TGTGCCAGTACCACGGGAGTGAACGATCAGCCCCAGCATTTT.

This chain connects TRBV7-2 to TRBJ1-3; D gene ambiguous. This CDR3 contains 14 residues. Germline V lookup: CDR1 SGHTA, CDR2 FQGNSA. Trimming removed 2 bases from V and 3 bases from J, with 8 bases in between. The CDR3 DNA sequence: TGTGCCAGCAGCTTAAGGGAGGGTGGAAACACCATATATTTT. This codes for CASSLREGGNTIYF.

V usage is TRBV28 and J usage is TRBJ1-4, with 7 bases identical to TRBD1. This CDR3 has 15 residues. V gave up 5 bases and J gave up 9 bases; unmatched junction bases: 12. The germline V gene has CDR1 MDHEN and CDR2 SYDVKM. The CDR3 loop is CASSPLTGTYKKLFF. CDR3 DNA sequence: TGTGCCAGCAGTCCCCTGACAGGGACTTATAAAAAACTGTTTTTT.

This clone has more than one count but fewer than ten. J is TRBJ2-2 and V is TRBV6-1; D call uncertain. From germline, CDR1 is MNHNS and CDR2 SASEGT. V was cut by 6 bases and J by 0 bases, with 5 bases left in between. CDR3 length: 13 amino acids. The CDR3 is CASRVANTGELFF. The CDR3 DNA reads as TGTGCCAGCAGGGTTGCGAACACCGGGGAGCTGTTTTTT.

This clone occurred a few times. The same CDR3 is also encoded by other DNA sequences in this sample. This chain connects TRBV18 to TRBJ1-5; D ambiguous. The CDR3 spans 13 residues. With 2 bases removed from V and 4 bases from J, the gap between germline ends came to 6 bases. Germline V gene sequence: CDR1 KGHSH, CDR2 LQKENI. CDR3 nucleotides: TGTGCCAGCTCACCAGGGGAAAATCAGCCCCAGCATTTT. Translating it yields CASSPGENQPQHF.